The rows below give T cell receptor beta chains drawn from one sample of a study of blood T cell repertoires in COVID-19. Method: immunoSEQ multiplex PCR; TCRdb's copy keeps in-frame clones and lacks some. The profile shows more than 250,000 clones, around 88% of them singletons. The material sequenced was peripheral blood. The receptors shown here come from a woman aged 25-40 years with COVID-19, enrolled during active disease. CDR3s include the opening cysteine and the closing phenylalanine or tryptophan. A D gene is named only where the DNA matches it firmly. Not all rows give a size; the values are once, few, many and, for expanded clones, a class.

V gene	J gene	D gene	clone size	CDR3 protein	CDR3 DNA
TRBV7-9	TRBJ1-1	-	-	CASSLGPSTEAFF	TGTGCCAGCAGCTTAGGCCCCAGTACTGAAGCTTTCTTT
TRBV6-6	TRBJ2-7	-	once	CASSYSGFQYF	TGTGCCAGCAGTTACTCCGGTTTCCAGTACTTC
TRBV9	TRBJ2-1	TRBD2	-	CASSPPLVAGAPGYNEQFF	TGTGCCAGCAGCCCACCCCTGGTAGCGGGGGCGCCTGGATACAATGAGCAGTTCTTC
TRBV4-3	TRBJ1-2	-	-	CASSQETDGYYGYTF	TGCGCCAGCAGCCAAGAGACTGACGGATACTATGGCTACACCTTC
TRBV7-2	TRBJ1-6	-	few	CASSRQNNSPLHF	TGTGCCAGCAGCCGACAGAATAATTCACCCCTCCACTTT
TRBV5-1	TRBJ1-2	TRBD1	-	CASSLTRTGAGGYTF	TGCGCCAGCAGCTTGACCCGGACAGGGGCCGGGGGCTACACCTTC
TRBV5-1	TRBJ2-1	-	-	CASSFSSSPYNEQFF	TGCGCCAGCAGCTTTTCTAGCTCCCCCTACAATGAGCAGTTCTTC
TRBV28	TRBJ1-6	-	-	CASGGGYSPLHF	TGTGCCAGCGGGGGCGGCTATTCACCCCTCCACTTT
TRBV4-2	TRBJ1-2	TRBD1	-	CASSPTGTGIFYGYTF	TGTGCCAGCAGCCCTACCGGGACAGGGATTTTTTATGGCTACACCTTC
TRBV6-5	TRBJ2-2	-	-	CASSYDINTGELFF	TGTGCCAGCAGTTACGACATCAACACCGGGGAGCTGTTTTTT
TRBV28	TRBJ1-1	-	few	CASRPDITSIMNTEAFF	TGTGCCAGCAGGCCGGACATAACCTCTATTATGAACACTGAAGCTTTCTTT
TRBV7-6	TRBJ1-2	-	once	CASSPGGAQSLSYGYTF	TGTGCCAGCAGCCCGGGAGGGGCACAGTCTCTCAGTTATGGCTACACCTTC
TRBV6-5	TRBJ2-3	-	once	CASSYSRSYSTDTQYF	TGTGCCAGCAGTTACTCGAGGAGTTATAGCACAGATACGCAGTATTTT
TRBV4-2	TRBJ1-1	TRBD1	-	CASSQDAGGGTEAFF	TGTGCCAGCAGCCAAGATGCAGGGGGAGGCACTGAAGCTTTCTTT
TRBV7-2	TRBJ2-3	-	-	CASSSSGTDTQYF	TGTGCCAGCAGCTCTAGCGGCACAGATACGCAGTATTTT
TRBV11-2	TRBJ2-2	-	-	CASRTTGHRITGELFF	TGTGCCAGCAGAACCACGGGACATCGTATCACCGGGGAGCTGTTTTTT
TRBV11-2	TRBJ1-2	TRBD1	-	CASSAAGTGRYGYTF	TGTGCCAGCAGCGCCGCCGGGACAGGGAGATATGGCTACACCTTC
TRBV25-1	TRBJ1-6	-	-	CASSVGASSYNSPLHF	TGTGCCAGCAGTGTTGGAGCCAGCTCCTATAATTCACCCCTCCACTTT
TRBV27	TRBJ2-2	-	-	CASSFSETGELFF	TGTGCCAGCAGTTTTTCCGAGACCGGGGAGCTGTTTTTT
TRBV10-3	TRBJ1-3	-	-	CAISSLYSGNTIYF	TGTGCCATCAGCTCCTTATACTCTGGAAACACCATATATTTT
TRBV4-3	TRBJ2-1	TRBD2	-	CASSQGASGGARNEQFF	TGCGCCAGCAGCCAAGGGGCTAGCGGGGGGGCTAGGAATGAGCAGTTCTTC
TRBV7-2	TRBJ1-2	-	few	CASSLVSQDRYTF	TGTGCCAGCAGCTTAGTGAGTCAGGATCGCTACACCTTC
TRBV4-2	TRBJ1-6	-	-	CASSSSGDNSPLHF	TGTGCCAGCAGCTCAAGCGGTGATAATTCACCCCTCCACTTT
TRBV7-9	TRBJ2-3	TRBD1	-	CASSTLVGGRTDTQYF	TGTGCCAGCAGCACCTTGGTAGGGGGCCGCACAGATACGCAGTATTTT
TRBV5-6	TRBJ2-7	TRBD2	-	CASSLVVGTSVFHEQYF	TGTGCCAGCAGCTTGGTTGTCGGGACTAGTGTGTTCCACGAGCAGTACTTC
TRBV12-3/TRBV12-4	TRBJ1-2	-	-	CASSSGTFYGYTF	TGTGCCAGCAGTTCCGGGACATTCTATGGCTACACCTTC
TRBV5-1	TRBJ2-3	TRBD2	-	CASNSGVRDTQYF	TGCGCCAGCAACAGCGGGGTGAGAGATACGCAGTATTTT
TRBV28	TRBJ1-5	TRBD1	once	CASSRDSNQPQHF	TGTGCCAGCAGTCGGGACAGTAATCAGCCCCAGCATTTT
TRBV11-2	TRBJ1-2	-	-	CASSPRRVGAYGYTF	TGTGCCAGCAGCCCTAGGCGGGTGGGGGCCTATGGCTACACCTTC
TRBV2	TRBJ2-2	-	once	CASTPVQITGELFF	TGTGCCAGCACCCCAGTACAGATCACCGGGGAGCTGTTTTTT
TRBV28	TRBJ2-1	TRBD1	-	CASSRDSPYNEQFF	TGTGCCAGCAGTAGGGACAGTCCCTACAATGAGCAGTTCTTC
TRBV13	TRBJ2-1	-	-	CASSLLSPPLDRLGSYNEQFF	TGTGCCAGCAGCTTACTCTCCCCCCCCCTAGACAGGCTGGGCTCCTACAATGAGCAGTTCTTC
TRBV18	TRBJ2-5	-	once	CASSLNRGLETQYF	TGTGCCAGCTCACTCAATAGGGGTTTAGAGACCCAGTACTTC
TRBV5-1	TRBJ2-7	-	-	CASSSGYEQYF	TGCGCCAGCAGCTCGGGCTACGAGCAGTACTTC
TRBV28	TRBJ1-3	-	-	CASRRSSGNTIYF	TGTGCCAGCAGAAGGAGCTCTGGAAACACCATATATTTT
TRBV28	TRBJ1-3	TRBD1	-	CASSLPRAQGAGGNTIYF	TGTGCCAGCAGTTTACCTCGAGCCCAGGGGGCGGGGGGAAACACCATATATTTT
TRBV6-5	TRBJ1-2	-	-	CASSTYGTGDGYTF	TGTGCCAGCAGTACCTATGGGACGGGGGATGGCTACACCTTC
TRBV6-5	TRBJ2-5	TRBD2	-	CASSYSGREETQYF	TGTGCCAGCAGTTACTCAGGGAGGGAAGAGACCCAGTACTTC
TRBV24-1	TRBJ2-3	-	-	CATSKTGHTDTQYF	TGTGCCACCAGTAAGACAGGCCACACTGATACGCAGTATTTT
TRBV3-1/TRBV3-2	TRBJ1-2	TRBD1	-	CASSRTGTGVGYTF	TGTGCCAGCAGCCGAACCGGGACAGGGGTAGGCTACACCTTC
TRBV29-1	TRBJ2-1	-	-	CSVEEYTNNEQFF	TGCAGCGTTGAGGAGTATACTAACAATGAGCAGTTCTTC
TRBV3-1/TRBV3-2	TRBJ2-1	TRBD2	once	CASSPRTSGGNEQFF	TGTGCCAGCAGCCCGCGGACTAGCGGGGGCAATGAGCAGTTCTTC
TRBV28	TRBJ1-5	-	once	CASSLGPLKVGVQPQHF	TGTGCCAGCAGTTTAGGTCCACTTAAGGTCGGGGTCCAGCCCCAGCATTTT
TRBV9	TRBJ1-2	TRBD1	few	CASSVDGTGKNGYTF	TGTGCCAGCAGCGTAGACGGGACAGGGAAGAATGGCTACACCTTC
TRBV19	TRBJ2-3	-	-	CASSNGGTDTQYF	TGTGCCAGTAGCAACGGGGGCACAGATACGCAGTATTTT
TRBV2	TRBJ2-3	TRBD2	-	CASSDPGLAGSTDTQYF	TGTGCCAGCAGTGATCCCGGACTAGCGGGGAGCACAGATACGCAGTATTTT
TRBV5-1	TRBJ1-2	TRBD1	once	CASSTGQGAISGYTF	TGCGCCAGCAGCACCGGACAGGGGGCGATCTCCGGCTACACCTTC
TRBV4-1	TRBJ2-5	TRBD2	-	CASSQEISGGQETQYF	TGCGCCAGCAGCCAAGAGATTAGCGGGGGGCAAGAGACCCAGTACTTC
TRBV27	TRBJ1-2	-	-	CASSPQGSGYTF	TGTGCCAGCAGCCCCCAGGGTAGTGGCTACACCTTC
TRBV11-3	TRBJ2-2	-	-	CASSSGSGSTGELFF	TGTGCCAGCAGCTCTGGGTCGGGGAGCACCGGGGAGCTGTTTTTT
TRBV7-9	TRBJ2-2	-	-	CASSPLTNWGTGELFF	TGTGCCAGCAGCCCCTTGACTAACTGGGGCACCGGGGAGCTGTTTTTT
TRBV27	TRBJ1-5	-	-	CASSSLLGNQPQHF	TGTGCCAGCAGTTCCCTCCTTGGCAATCAGCCCCAGCATTTT
TRBV4-2	TRBJ1-1	-	-	CASSHPEREFEAFF	TGTGCCAGCAGCCATCCCGAAAGGGAGTTCGAAGCTTTCTTT